These T cell receptor beta chains were read from a single sample in a study of early stage breast cancer tumors. Sequencing used immunoSEQ multiplex PCR; TCRdb keeps in-frame clones, though not all of them. This sample has around 48,000 clones, with 85% to 95% found just once. Sequencing was carried out using blood. These receptors were taken from a person between 65 and 79 years old with breast cancer. Each CDR3 is given without its conserved first and last residue. Each record gives: V gene, J gene, clone size, CDR3 protein. The size of a clone is reported for some rows only, either as once, few or many, or as a class for expanded clones.

V: TRBV7-2
J: TRBJ2-1
size: NA
CDR3: ASSFHSGGKNNEQF

V: TRBV2
J: TRBJ1-1
size: NA
CDR3: ASSEAGPYTEAF

V: TRBV5-1
J: TRBJ2-7
size: NA
CDR3: ASSSWTGGFEQY

V: TRBV9
J: TRBJ1-6
size: NA
CDR3: ASSTYRASTYNSPLH

V: TRBV6-6
J: TRBJ2-7
size: NA
CDR3: ASTNNAGGEQY

V: TRBV14
J: TRBJ1-1
size: NA
CDR3: ASSQPGVGGTPEAF

V: TRBV6-4
J: TRBJ2-1
size: NA
CDR3: ASSDSSQGAGHEQF

V: TRBV5-1
J: TRBJ1-1
size: NA
CDR3: ASSSGQGIEAF

V: TRBV30
J: TRBJ2-7
size: NA
CDR3: AWSVNSYEQY

V: TRBV6-6
J: TRBJ2-7
size: NA
CDR3: AGGTSGIGEQY

V: TRBV9
J: TRBJ1-1
size: NA
CDR3: ASSPGNEAF

V: TRBV7-2
J: TRBJ2-7
size: NA
CDR3: ASSLAAGRSSYEQY

V: TRBV28
J: TRBJ2-7
size: once
CDR3: ASIGGLAEGNEQY

V: TRBV6-5
J: TRBJ2-7
size: NA
CDR3: ASRPTGPPSEQY

V: TRBV2
J: TRBJ1-3
size: NA
CDR3: ASSEGGPGNTIY

V: TRBV10-2
J: TRBJ2-3
size: few
CDR3: ASGDFTDTQY

V: TRBV5-4
J: TRBJ2-7
size: NA
CDR3: ASSLVAGMGEQY

V: TRBV5-1
J: TRBJ1-6
size: NA
CDR3: ASSLEGSSYNSPLH

V: TRBV7-9
J: TRBJ1-1
size: NA
CDR3: ASSSHNGGTEAF

V: TRBV19
J: TRBJ2-5
size: NA
CDR3: ASSTGTSGRLQETQY

V: TRBV5-1
J: TRBJ2-5
size: NA
CDR3: ASSPVVRETQY

V: TRBV5-4
J: TRBJ1-1
size: NA
CDR3: ASSLERGTEAF

V: TRBV30
J: TRBJ1-5
size: NA
CDR3: AWSADNLSNQPQH

V: TRBV28
J: TRBJ1-2
size: NA
CDR3: ASTLGSRYGYT

V: TRBV2
J: TRBJ1-5
size: NA
CDR3: ASSEVGRGSNQPQH

V: TRBV5-6
J: TRBJ1-2
size: NA
CDR3: ASSPDRGRSDYGYT

V: TRBV7-2
J: TRBJ1-2
size: NA
CDR3: ASSWSRGNYGYT

V: TRBV7-6
J: TRBJ2-7
size: NA
CDR3: ASSLRPPTYDRTYEQY

V: TRBV7-9
J: TRBJ2-5
size: NA
CDR3: ASSLGTSGGPRETQY

V: TRBV30
J: TRBJ1-2
size: NA
CDR3: AWSRKDRGLDGYT

V: TRBV6-6
J: TRBJ2-7
size: NA
CDR3: ASSYGLARGSYEQY

V: TRBV6-1
J: TRBJ1-4
size: once
CDR3: ASSFLQGTNEKLF